This passage covers 15 T cell receptor beta chains from one sample sequenced in a study of T cells expressing NK-cell markers. TCRdb reanalyzed the 5' RACE reads and collapses them to one entry per CDR3 protein, without DNA. The sample data list around 3,000 distinct CDR3 sequences. Sample: blood T cells: a sorted CD56 or NKG2C T cell subset, CD4+ or CD8+ T cells, or bulk PBMC T cells (not recorded which). Receptor source: a woman aged 18-30 years in good health.

The chain is built from TRBV7-9 and TRBJ2-5; TCRdb outputs TRBD1, but without DNA this stays unchecked. Germline CDR1 reads SEHNR; CDR2 reads FQNEAQ (reference sequence). This CDR3 is built from 16 residues. The CDR3: CASSSHRDREEETQYF.

The chain uses TRBV7-6 and TRBJ2-7; TCRdb's assignment of TRBD1 cannot be checked, as there is no DNA. The CDR3 loop spans 18 amino acids. CDR1 and CDR2 (germline): SGHVS, FNYEAQ. CDR3 residues: CATKHPLTGTPGSYEQYF. Full variable domain (rest looked up from reference TRBV7-6 and TRBJ2-7): GAGVSQSPRYKVTKRGQDVALRCDPISGHVSLYWYRQALGQGPEFLTYFNYEAQQDKSGLPNDRFSAERPEGSISTLTIQRTEQRDSAMYRCATKHPLTGTPGSYEQYFGPGTRLTVT.

The genes are TRBV19 and TRBJ2-7; TCRdb picks TRBD1, but there is no DNA to check that call. CDR3 size: 16 residues. CDR1 is LNHDA and CDR2 is SQIVND in the germline V gene (reference sequence). The CDR3 protein is CASSPTGRRGYYEQYF.

This clonotype ranks as medium-sized (0.01 to 0.1%) in terms of frequency. V is TRBV4-3 and J is TRBJ2-4. This CDR3 contains 15 residues. In germline, CDR1 is LGHNA, CDR2 YSLEER. The CDR3 sequence: CASSQDVAGWNIQYF.

The chain joins TRBV6-4 to TRBJ2-1; checking the TCRdb D call of TRBD2 is not possible without DNA. The CDR3 is made up of 16 amino acids. Germline loops: CDR1 MRHNA, CDR2 SNTAGT. The CDR3 loop reads CASSSETSGSYNEQFF.

The chain carries TRBV3-1 and TRBJ2-6. This CDR3 region has 16 residues. Germline V gene lookup returns CDR1 LGHDT and CDR2 YNNKEL (reference sequence). The CDR3 reads CASSQDPGSGANVLTF. The entire variable domain, with the rest obtained from reference TRBV3-1 and TRBJ2-6, is as follows: DTAVSQTPKYLVTQMGNDKSIKCEQNLGHDTMYWYKQDSKKFLKIMFSYNNKELIINETVPNRFSPKSPDKAHLNLHINSLELGDSAVYFCASSQDPGSGANVLTFGAGSRLTVL.

Its frequency marks this clonotype as medium-sized. V is TRBV7-6 and J is TRBJ2-3; TCRdb names TRBD2, which stays unverified in the absence of DNA. The CDR3 sequence is 16 residues long. The germline CDR1 and CDR2 sequences are SGHVS and FNYEAQ. This CDR3 reads CASSFRLAGGTDTQYF.

V usage is TRBV20-1 and J usage is TRBJ1-6; lacking DNA, the TRBD1 call made by TCRdb goes unchecked. The CDR3 runs to 15 residues. Germline V CDR1 and CDR2: DFQATT, SNEGSKA (reference sequence). The CDR3 region is CSARVVEQGNSPLHF.

V is TRBV20-1 and J is TRBJ2-1; lacking DNA, the TRBD2 call made by TCRdb goes unchecked. The length of the CDR3 is 14 residues. Germline values: CDR1 DFQATT, CDR2 SNEGSKA (reference sequence). CDR3 region: CSARVLADYNEQFF.

V usage is TRBV7-6 and J usage is TRBJ2-3. CDR3 size: 13 residues. Germline CDR1 is SGHVS and CDR2 is FNYEAQ. CDR3 sequence reads: CASSLESPDTQYF.

V is TRBV6-1 and J is TRBJ2-5; TCRdb gives TRBD1 as the D gene, but with no DNA this cannot be confirmed. This CDR3 is built from 14 residues. Germline CDR1 MNHNS, CDR2 SASEGT. The chain's CDR3 is CAGGGTDPSETQYF.

This chain uses TRBV4-2 with TRBJ2-3; without DNA, the TCRdb call of TRBD2 cannot be checked. This CDR3 comprises 15 residues. In germline, CDR1 is LGHNA, CDR2 YNFKEQ. CDR3 sequence reads: CASSQEREGPDTQYF.

V is TRBV5-4 and J is TRBJ2-1; TCRdb outputs TRBD1, but without DNA this stays unchecked. The CDR3 is made up of 13 amino acids. CDR1 SGHNT and CDR2 YYREEE come from the germline V gene (reference sequence). CDR3: CALGTGQQGEQFF.

The V and J genes are TRBV7-2 and TRBJ2-2; TCRdb's D call, TRBD1, is unchecked because there is no DNA. The germline gives CDR1 SGHTA, CDR2 FQGNSA. The CDR3 is made up of 14 amino acids. CDR3 residues: CASSSIDSTGELFF.

The chain's CDR3 is CASSAVTGWGYTF. The chain carries TRBV9 and TRBJ1-2; with no DNA, the TCRdb D assignment of TRBD1 cannot be verified. The CDR3 sequence is 13 residues long. Germline lookup yields CDR1 SGDLS and CDR2 YYNGEE.